The 32 T cell receptor beta chains in this list originate from one sample, sequenced in a study of T cell responses to AZD1222 COVID-19 vaccine. Produced via immunoSEQ multiplex PCR; TCRdb's table is partial and in-frame only. The repertoire holds 100,000 to 150,000 clones, with around 92% as singletons. The sequencing used peripheral blood, collected on day 0 of AZD1222 vaccination. All receptors derive from an adult in good health.

On this clone itself: At the DNA level, this CDR3 is encoded by other sequences in the same sample as well. The V and J genes are TRBV28 and TRBJ2-1; D is ambiguous. This CDR3 has 14 residues. Germline CDR1 reads MDHEN; CDR2 reads SYDVKM. The V gene lost 2 bases and the J gene lost 4 bases, with 9 bases spanning the gap. The CDR3 nucleotides read TGTGCCAGCAGTTTAGGTGCAGAATACAATGAGCAGTTCTTC. Translation gives CASSLGAEYNEQFF.

This clone was counted a few times. The chain couples TRBV21-1 to TRBJ1-2. TRBV21-1 corresponds to a pseudogene. CDR3 length equals 17 residues. The CDR3, as DNA: TGTGCCAGCAGCAAACAGGGGGGGGCTCCTAGAGCGTCTGGCTACACCTTC. Amino acid sequence: CASSKQGGAPRASGYTF.

The rearrangement joins TRBV21-1 to TRBJ2-2; the table's D call TRBD1 went unverified against the DNA. TRBV21-1 is a known pseudogene. CDR3 length: 18 amino acids. The CDR3, as DNA: TGTGCCAGCAGCACCCGCACCGGGACAGGGAGGGGCACCGGGGAGCTGTTTTTT. Amino acid sequence: CASSTRTGTGRGTGELFF.

The chain is built from TRBV19 and TRBJ2-7; 9 bases are a match to TRBD1. The V gene end was trimmed by 10 bases and the J gene end by 3 bases; junction bases not matched to a gene: 10. In germline, CDR1 is LNHDA, CDR2 SQIVND (reference sequence). The CDR3 has 14 amino acids. CDR3 sequence: CATMRGQGVYEQYF. The CDR3 DNA reads as TGTGCCACCATGAGGGGACAGGGTGTCTACGAGCAGTACTTC.

The chain recombines TRBV18 with TRBJ2-1; D possibly corresponds to TRBD2 (6 bases). The germline gives CDR1 KGHSH, CDR2 LQKENI. The V end lost 6 bases, the J end lost 7 bases, and 16 bases lay between the germline ends. The CDR3 totals 14 residues. The DNA for the CDR3 is TGTGCCAGCTCCCCCCCGGAGGGAGTGAATGAGCAGTTCTTC. Translation gives CASSPPEGVNEQFF. The variable domain in full, completed from reference TRBV18 and TRBJ2-1, reads NAGVMQNPRHLVRRRGQEARLRCSPMKGHSHVYWYRQLPEEGLKFMVYLQKENIIDESGMPKERFSAEFPKEGPSILRIQQVVRGDSAAYFCASSPPEGVNEQFFGPGTRLTVL.

This chain uses TRBV4-1 with TRBJ2-2; TRBD2 might be the D (6 bases). The CDR3 is 12 amino acids. The V end lost 4 bases, the J end lost 6 bases, and 6 bases lay between the germline ends. Germline CDR1 and CDR2: MGHRA and YSYEKL. CDR3: CASSRGAGELFF. CDR3 nucleotide sequence: TGCGCCAGCAGCCGCGGGGCCGGGGAGCTGTTTTTT.

Details on this clone: The junction shows a germline mismatch at one end, possibly a read error. The rearrangement uses TRBV11-3 and TRBJ2-1; TRBD2 aligns across 7 bases. Germline CDR1 is SGHNT and CDR2 is YENEEA. The CDR3 covers 12 residues. CDR3 protein: CASSLDRVGRLF. The CDR3, as DNA: TGTGCCAGCAGCTTAGATCGGGTCGGGAGGCTCTTC. The entire variable domain, with the rest obtained from reference TRBV11-3 and TRBJ2-1, is as follows: EAGVVQSPRYKIIEKKQPVAFWCNPISGHNTLYWYLQNLGQGPELLIRYENEEAVDDSQLPKDRFSAERLKGVDSTLKIQPAELGDSAVYLCASSLDRVGRLFGPGTRLTVL.

The V call is TRBV6-2 or TRBV6-3, the J call TRBJ2-3; TRBD2 matches 8 bases. V lost 2 bases and J lost 0; bases outside the gene matches: 7. Germline CDR1 is MNHEY and CDR2 is SVGEGT. This CDR3 has 17 amino acids. CDR3 sequence reads: CASSYQVAGTSTDTQYF. The CDR3 DNA reads as TGTGCCAGCAGTTACCAAGTAGCGGGGACTAGCACAGATACGCAGTATTTT.

The CDR3 DNA reads as TGCGCCAGCAGTCAACAGGCCCCACTGATGCAGTACTTC. Translation: CASSQQAPLMQYF. The V call is TRBV23-1, the J call TRBJ2-4; D unresolved. TRBV23-1 is labeled an ORF, and its function is uncertain. The CDR3 totals 13 residues. The V end was cut by 2 bases, the J end by 13 bases, with 15 bases between.

V usage is TRBV6-1 and J usage is TRBJ2-7, with 7 bases matching TRBD1. The length of the CDR3 is 14 residues. V gave up 2 bases and J gave up 2 bases; unmatched junction bases: 3. Germline assignment: CDR1 MNHNS and CDR2 SASEGT. Written as DNA, the CDR3 is TGTGCCAGCAGTGAATGGGGACAGACCTACGAGCAGTACTTC. It yields the protein CASSEWGQTYEQYF.

Only one count was recorded for this clone. The chain links TRBV11-3 to TRBJ2-1, with unresolved D. CDR3 length: 15 residues. CDR1 SGHNT and CDR2 YENEEA come from the germline V gene. Deletions cut 4 bases from V and 1 base from J, with 11 bases between. The CDR3 bases are TGTGCCAGCAGCTCTCACGCGGCGTCCTACAATGAGCAGTTCTTC. This gives the protein CASSSHAASYNEQFF.

V gene TRBV24-1 combines with J gene TRBJ2-3; TRBD2 aligns across 12 bases. After removal of 3 bases from V and 0 bases from J, the junction contained 6 bases not matched to a gene. This CDR3 is 18 amino acids long. Germline lookup yields CDR1 KGHDR and CDR2 SFDVKD. The CDR3 is CATSDTRLAGASTDTQYF. The DNA for the CDR3 is TGTGCCACCAGTGATACACGACTAGCGGGGGCTAGCACAGATACGCAGTATTTT.

V and J are TRBV21-1 and TRBJ1-6; no check of the table's D call, TRBD1, against the DNA was made. TRBV21-1 constitutes a pseudogene. There are 18 residues in the CDR3. The CDR3, as DNA: TGTGCCAGCAGGGCGGGACAGCCTACACCCCTCTATAATTCACCCCTCCACTTT. This encodes CASRAGQPTPLYNSPLHF.

This clone was seen just once. V and J are TRBV19 and TRBJ1-5, with 10 bases lining up with TRBD1. The ends lost 2 bases at V and 6 bases at J; junction bases unmatched: 4. Germline V gene lookup returns CDR1 LNHDA and CDR2 SQIVND (reference sequence). This CDR3 region has 15 residues. CDR3 protein: CASSIRDRGFQPQHF. CDR3 nucleotides: TGTGCCAGTAGTATACGGGACAGGGGTTTTCAGCCCCAGCATTTT.

The chain links TRBV27 to TRBJ2-1, with a possible D match to TRBD2 (6 bases). Germline V gene lookup returns CDR1 MNHEY and CDR2 SMNVEV (reference sequence). The CDR3 is made up of 16 amino acids. V was trimmed by 5 bases and J by 12 bases, leaving 26 bases between them. Written as DNA, the CDR3 is TGTGCCAGCAGTCAATCCCGAACGGGAGACCCCTTGGGGCAGTTCTTC. Translating it yields CASSQSRTGDPLGQFF.

This chain links TRBV5-1 with TRBJ2-3; 10 positions match TRBD1. J was trimmed by 4 bases and V by 0 bases; bases with no gene match: 2. The CDR3 covers 15 residues. CDR1 and CDR2 from the germline V gene are SGHRS and YFSETQ. The CDR3 is CASSLDGTGADTQYF. Here the CDR3 DNA reads TGCGCCAGCAGCTTGGATGGGACAGGGGCAGATACGCAGTATTTT.

A single count supports this clone. The chain is built from TRBV28 and TRBJ2-3; 10 nucleotides line up with TRBD2. Germline CDR1 reads MDHEN; CDR2 reads SYDVKM. Germline trimming cut 4 bases from V and 5 bases from J; bases unmatched to any gene: 0. The CDR3 extends over 13 amino acids. The CDR3 DNA sequence: TGTGCCAGCAGTTGGACTAGCGGAGATACGCAGTATTTT. Protein product: CASSWTSGDTQYF.

This clone has a handful of counts. The V call is TRBV4-3, the J call TRBJ2-2; 10 bases are a match to TRBD2. The CDR3 is 17 residues long. CDR1 is LGHNA and CDR2 is YSLEER in the germline V gene. V was pared by 1 base and J by 6 bases, with 8 bases of the junction left unmatched. In nucleotides, the CDR3 is TGCGCCAGCAGCCAAGGGCTAGCGGGAGATGGGCCCGGGGAGCTGTTTTTT. It specifies CASSQGLAGDGPGELFF.

The chain uses TRBV5-1 and TRBJ2-5; D may be TRBD2 (6 bases). CDR1 SGHRS and CDR2 YFSETQ come from the germline V gene. The V and J ends lost 0 bases and 3 bases respectively, with 6 bases between them. The CDR3 extends over 13 amino acids. The CDR3 region is CASSLVAEETQYF. CDR3 coding DNA: TGCGCCAGCAGCTTGGTAGCGGAAGAGACCCAGTACTTC.

This clone occurred once. This chain links TRBV5-1 with TRBJ2-6; 8 positions agree with TRBD1. J lost 3 bases, V lost 2 bases, and 16 bases had no gene match. CDR1 SGHRS and CDR2 YFSETQ come from the germline V gene. The length of the CDR3 is 20 residues. The CDR3 DNA sequence: TGCGCCAGCAGCTTCCCGACAGGGGTGCTCCTGGGGGGTGGGGCCAACGTCCTGACTTTC. As protein: CASSFPTGVLLGGGANVLTF.

The chain links TRBV7-3 to TRBJ1-1; D is ambiguous. Germline values: CDR1 SGHTA, CDR2 FQGTGA. This CDR3 has 15 residues. V lost 0 bases and J lost 2, with 10 bases in between. CDR3 in amino acids: CASSLTPGDNTEAFF. Here the CDR3 DNA reads TGTGCCAGCAGCTTAACACCGGGAGACAACACTGAAGCTTTCTTT.

This rearrangement joins TRBV6-6 to TRBJ1-5; D gene uncertain. Germline CDR1 and CDR2: MNHNY and SVGAGI (reference sequence). V was trimmed by 0 bases and J by 2 bases, leaving 11 bases between them. CDR3 length: 16 amino acids. CDR3 sequence (DNA): TGTGCCAGCAGTTACTCGATAGAATTCGGCAATCAGCCCCAGCATTTT. This encodes CASSYSIEFGNQPQHF.

The CDR3 protein is CASSLSNPTEAFF. The CDR3 DNA reads TGTGCCAGCAGTTTATCAAACCCCACTGAAGCTTTCTTT. The V and J genes are TRBV12-3 or TRBV12-4 and TRBJ1-1; no firm D call. V gave up 2 bases and J gave up 4 bases, with 8 bases separating them. The CDR3 extends over 13 amino acids.

The gene calls are TRBV27 and TRBJ1-1, with TRBD1 matching 7 bases. Germline V lookup: CDR1 MNHEY, CDR2 SMNVEV (reference sequence). The V gene end was trimmed by 8 bases and the J gene end by 4 bases; junction bases not matched to a gene: 7. The CDR3 spans 13 residues. The CDR3: CASGDSAATEAFF. The CDR3 nucleotides read TGTGCCAGCGGGGACAGTGCTGCCACTGAAGCTTTCTTT.

The chain recombines TRBV11-2 with TRBJ1-5, with D possibly being TRBD1 (5 bases). The germline V gene has CDR1 SGHAT and CDR2 FQNNGV. V dropped 5 bases and J dropped 2 bases, with 16 bases sitting between them. The CDR3 length is 16 residues. The CDR3 protein is CASSLYPDSGNQPQHF. The DNA for the CDR3 is TGTGCCAGCAGCCTCTACCCCGACAGCGGCAATCAGCCCCAGCATTTT.

V and J are TRBV29-1 and TRBJ1-5; a possible D gene is TRBD1 (6 bases). V lost 7 bases and J lost 1, with 17 bases in between. Per the germline V gene, CDR1 is SQVTM and CDR2 is ANQGSEA. The CDR3 totals 15 residues. The CDR3: CSAREGGRSNQPQHF. The CDR3 coding sequence is TGCAGCGCTAGAGAGGGGGGAAGGAGCAATCAGCCCCAGCATTTT.

This rearrangement joins TRBV5-1 to TRBJ2-3, with D hard to call. Per the germline V gene, CDR1 is SGHRS and CDR2 is YFSETQ. Trimming removed 0 bases at V and 1 base at J, with 15 bases between. This CDR3 is built from 17 residues. CDR3 loop: CASSLALGLAGTDTQYF. The CDR3 DNA reads TGCGCCAGCAGCTTGGCCTTAGGGCTCGCAGGCACAGATACGCAGTATTTT.

The chain has TRBV9 and TRBJ2-1; D is uncertain. V was cut by 0 bases and J by 9 bases, with 22 bases left in between. Germline V gene sequence: CDR1 SGDLS, CDR2 YYNGEE. This CDR3 is built from 17 residues. The CDR3 DNA sequence: TGTGCCAGCAGCGTAGATCTAAAAGGCCAGGCGAATCGTGAGCAGTTCTTC. It yields the protein CASSVDLKGQANREQFF.

This clone has just one count. The chain employs TRBV28 and TRBJ1-4; D might be TRBD1 (6 bases). Germline-derived CDR1 and CDR2 are MDHEN and SYDVKM. Trimming removed 3 bases at V and 13 bases at J, with 21 bases between. The CDR3 runs to 15 residues. The CDR3 bases are TGTGCCAGCAGTTTGGGGGCAGGGTCCCGAGTGTTACTGTTTTTT. Translated, it gives CASSLGAGSRVLLFF.

V usage is TRBV6-2 or TRBV6-3 and J usage is TRBJ1-2; tentatively, D is TRBD1 (6 bases). Germline V CDR1 and CDR2: MNHEY, SVGEGT. Deletions cut 2 bases from V and 2 bases from J, with 9 bases between. The CDR3 runs 14 residues. CDR3 sequence (DNA): TGTGCCAGCAGTTACAGTAGGGGGAACTATGGCTACACCTTC. Its translation is CASSYSRGNYGYTF.

The CDR3 DNA reads as TGTGCCAGCAGCCCCCTACCCATTCTAGCGGGAGTCTCCTACAATGAGCAGTTCTTC. Its protein product is CASSPLPILAGVSYNEQFF. The chain links TRBV7-8 to TRBJ2-1, with TRBD2 matching 10 bases. The CDR3 loop spans 19 amino acids. The germline V gene has CDR1 SGHVS and CDR2 FQNEAQ. V was clipped by 5 bases and J by 0 bases; unmatched bases: 13.

Written as DNA, the CDR3 is TGTGCCTGGAGTGTAGGTGCCCAAATGAACACTGAAGCTTTCTTT. Its translation: CAWSVGAQMNTEAFF. This chain connects TRBV30 to TRBJ1-1; the D is unclear. Germline CDR1 and CDR2: GTSNPN and SVGIG (reference sequence). The CDR3 is made up of 15 amino acids. With 0 bases removed from V and 0 bases from J, the gap between germline ends came to 11 bases.